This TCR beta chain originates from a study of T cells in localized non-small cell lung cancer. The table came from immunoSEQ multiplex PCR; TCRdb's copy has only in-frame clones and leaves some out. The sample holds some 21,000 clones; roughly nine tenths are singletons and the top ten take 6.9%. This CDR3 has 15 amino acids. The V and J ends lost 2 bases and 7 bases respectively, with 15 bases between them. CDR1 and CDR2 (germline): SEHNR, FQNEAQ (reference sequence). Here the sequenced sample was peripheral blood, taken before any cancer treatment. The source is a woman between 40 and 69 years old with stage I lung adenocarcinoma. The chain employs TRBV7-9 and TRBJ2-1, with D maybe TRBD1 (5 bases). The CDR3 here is CASSLYSGQRNEQFF. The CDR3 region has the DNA TGTGCCAGCAGCTTATATTCAGGGCAAAGGAATGAGCAGTTCTTC.